These 26 T cell receptor beta chains originate from one sample sequenced in a study of blood T cell repertoires in COVID-19. Profiling relied on immunoSEQ multiplex PCR, and the TCRdb table lists in-frame clones only, not all of them. This sample carries approximately 500,000 clones, approximately 90% of them seen once, and the ten largest clones take 1.5% to 2%. Sequencing input: PBMCs or T cells enriched from blood (not recorded which). Source of these receptors: a woman between 40 and 55 years old who had recovered from COVID-19.

V gene TRBV5-1 combines with J gene TRBJ2-7, with 12 bases that match TRBD2. V lost 4 bases to trimming and J lost 0 bases; unmatched junction nucleotides: 8. Germline CDR1 reads SGHRS; CDR2 reads YFSETQ. This CDR3 has 17 amino acids. The CDR3 sequence: CASSLLAGGPSSYEQYF. CDR3 bases: TGCGCCAGCAGCCTACTAGCGGGAGGCCCAAGCTCCTACGAGCAGTACTTC. Full variable domain (remainder filled in from reference TRBV5-1 and TRBJ2-7): KAGVTQTPRYLIKTRGQQVTLSCSPISGHRSVSWYQQTPGQGLQFLFEYFSETQRNKGNFPGRFSGRQFSNSRSEMNVSTLELGDSALYLCASSLLAGGPSSYEQYFGPGTRLTVT.

V is TRBV5-1 and J is TRBJ2-2; no firm D call. V dropped 9 bases and J dropped 0 bases, with 12 bases sitting between them. The CDR3 totals 14 residues. Germline CDR1 reads SGHRS; CDR2 reads YFSETQ. The CDR3, as DNA: TGCGCCACCTCCGCACAAGCGAACACCGGGGAGCTGTTTTTT. Amino acids: CATSAQANTGELFF.

The V and J genes are TRBV19 and TRBJ1-5; no clear D. CDR1 and CDR2 (germline): LNHDA, SQIVND (reference sequence). The CDR3 covers 14 residues. Trimming shortened V by 6 bases and J by 2 bases, and 11 bases separated the two germline ends. CDR3 sequence reads: CASRRDAGNQPQHF. The CDR3 coding sequence is TGTGCCAGTAGGAGAGATGCGGGCAATCAGCCCCAGCATTTT.

V gene TRBV7-9 combines with J gene TRBJ2-7, with TRBD1 identical over 8 bases. The CDR3 has 16 residues. CDR1 is SEHNR, CDR2 FQNEAQ, per germline (reference sequence). Trimming at V came to 2 bases and at J to 7 bases, leaving 13 bases not matched to a gene. The CDR3 region has the DNA TGTGCCAGCAGCTTAACTTCCGGGACAGGTTTAAGGGAGCAGTACTTC. It specifies CASSLTSGTGLREQYF.

This rearrangement joins TRBV9 to TRBJ2-7, with 9 nucleotides matching TRBD2. This CDR3 contains 17 residues. V was pared by 0 bases and J by 4 bases, with 11 bases of the junction left unmatched. Germline loops: CDR1 SGDLS, CDR2 YYNGEE. CDR3 nucleotides: TGTGCCAGCAGCGTAGGAGTTAGCGGGAGCAGGAATTACGAGCAGTACTTC. Encoded protein: CASSVGVSGSRNYEQYF.

V is TRBV6-5 and J is TRBJ2-7, with 8 bases matching TRBD1. This CDR3 is built from 13 residues. Germline assignment: CDR1 MNHEY and CDR2 SVGAGI. J lost 3 bases, V lost 7 bases, and 5 bases had no gene match. The CDR3 sequence is CASTGDRGYEQYF. In DNA form, the CDR3 reads TGTGCCAGCACCGGAGACAGGGGCTACGAGCAGTACTTC.

This chain uses TRBV5-6 with TRBJ1-2; D gene uncertain. Germline V gene data show CDR1 as SGHDT and CDR2 as YYEEEE. The CDR3 is made up of 12 amino acids. The V end lost 0 bases, the J end lost 6 bases, and 6 bases lay between the germline ends. CDR3 nucleotides: TGTGCCAGCAGCTTGGGTACGGATGGCTACACCTTC. This translates into CASSLGTDGYTF.

This clone has a single count. The chain employs TRBV5-1 and TRBJ1-1; weak D call: TRBD1 (5 bases). This CDR3 is built from 12 residues. Trimming left V 1 base short and J 7 bases short, with 8 bases between. Germline V gene lookup returns CDR1 SGHRS and CDR2 YFSETQ. CDR3 nucleotides: TGCGCCAGCAGCTTGACAGGTCTTGAAGCTTTCTTT. Translating it yields CASSLTGLEAFF.

V gene TRBV6-2 or TRBV6-3 combines with J gene TRBJ2-7, with 8 bases aligning to TRBD2. The CDR3 length is 16 residues. The germline V gene encodes CDR1 MNHEY and CDR2 SVGEGT. Trimming cost V 6 bases and J 4 bases; bases outside gene matches: 14. CDR3 DNA sequence: TGTGCCAGCAGCACCATCCGTAGCGGGACCCTATACGAGCAGTACTTC. Protein: CASSTIRSGTLYEQYF.

This clone has a single count. The J gene is TRBJ1-5, the V gene TRBV6-5; no definite D call. The germline CDR1 and CDR2 sequences are MNHEY and SVGAGI. V gave up 6 bases and J gave up 2 bases, with 14 bases separating them. This CDR3 spans 15 amino acids. This chain's CDR3 is CASRMLSQGNQPQHF. For the CDR3, the DNA is TGTGCCAGCAGGATGCTATCTCAAGGCAATCAGCCCCAGCATTTT.

This sequence joins TRBV21-1 and TRBJ2-1; the D segment call TRBD2 is taken from the table without a DNA check. TRBV21-1 is given as a pseudogene. The CDR3 sequence is 15 residues long. CDR3 coding DNA: TGTGCCAGCAGCAAAAGTGCCCTCTGGCGGGAGGGCCAGTTCTTC. Translation: CASSKSALWREGQFF.

The chain links TRBV19 to TRBJ1-2; maybe TRBD1 (6 bases). Looked up from germline, CDR1 is LNHDA and CDR2 is SQIVND (reference sequence). Trimming cost V 4 bases and J 2 bases, with 17 bases left between them. The CDR3 totals 16 residues. CDR3 region: CASSTRQVDPNYGYTF. CDR3 coding DNA: TGTGCCAGTAGTACGCGACAGGTGGACCCCAACTATGGCTACACCTTC.

The chain employs TRBV5-1 and TRBJ1-1, with D possibly being TRBD1 (5 bases). The CDR3 contains 17 residues. Between the trimmed V and J ends, which lost 1 base and 1 base, there was a span of 17 bases. Germline loops: CDR1 SGHRS, CDR2 YFSETQ. CDR3 amino acids: CASSLRQQNRGNTEAFF. The CDR3 nucleotides read TGCGCCAGCAGCTTGCGTCAGCAAAATAGGGGGAACACTGAAGCTTTCTTT.

V and J are TRBV7-9 and TRBJ2-4; the match to TRBD2 covers 9 bases. The CDR3 contains 13 residues. The junction had 2 bases not matched to a gene; V was cut back by 5 bases and J by 6 bases. CDR1 SEHNR and CDR2 FQNEAQ come from the germline V gene (reference sequence). This CDR3 is CASSRAGGNIQYF. The CDR3 coding sequence is TGTGCCAGCAGCAGAGCGGGGGGAAACATTCAGTACTTC.

This chain uses TRBV7-6 with TRBJ2-2; D not certain. The CDR3 runs to 14 residues. CDR1 is SGHVS and CDR2 is FNYEAQ in the germline V gene. V lost 0 bases, J lost 6 bases, and 8 bases lay in between. CDR3: CASSLAVAAGELFF. In DNA form, the CDR3 reads TGTGCCAGCAGCTTAGCCGTTGCGGCCGGGGAGCTGTTTTTT.

This sequence joins TRBV19 and TRBJ2-5, with TRBD1 as a possible D gene (5 bases). Germline CDR1 LNHDA, CDR2 SQIVND (reference sequence). V was trimmed by 3 bases and J by 1 base, leaving 15 bases between them. The CDR3 covers 16 residues. CDR3 loop: CASSIGRGILQETQYF. As DNA, the CDR3 is TGTGCCAGTAGTATTGGAAGGGGTATCCTCCAAGAGACCCAGTACTTC.

The V gene is TRBV14, the J gene TRBJ1-1; D is possibly TRBD1 (6 bases). Trimming cost V 2 bases and J 1 base, with 11 bases left between them. The CDR3 has 15 residues. Germline V gives CDR1 SGHDN, CDR2 FVKESK. The CDR3 loop is CASSQKDSRNTEAFF. The CDR3 nucleotides read TGTGCCAGCAGCCAAAAGGACAGCCGGAACACTGAAGCTTTCTTT.

The DNA for the CDR3 is TGCGCCAGCAGTGATGTGTTGGACCTAGGGGGGGTCCTGGATGAGACCCAGTACTTC. Its translation is CASSDVLDLGGVLDETQYF. This chain links TRBV10-2 with TRBJ2-5; D is perhaps TRBD2 (7 bases). The V end lost 3 bases, the J end lost 5 bases, and 28 bases lay between the germline ends. This CDR3 region has 19 residues. In germline, CDR1 is WSHSY, CDR2 SAAADI.

This clone occurred once. J is TRBJ2-3 and V is TRBV7-9; perhaps TRBD1 as D (6 bases). Germline values: CDR1 SEHNR, CDR2 FQNEAQ (reference sequence). The CDR3 has 15 amino acids. The germline V and J ends were trimmed by 5 bases and 0 bases, with 12 bases remaining between them. The CDR3 region has the DNA TGTGCCAGCAGCCTTCCAGGGGATAGCACAGATACGCAGTATTTT. This translates into CASSLPGDSTDTQYF.

This rearrangement joins TRBV11-3 to TRBJ2-3, with a possible D match to TRBD2 (5 bases). V lost 1 base and J lost 0, with 8 bases in between. CDR1 SGHNT and CDR2 YENEEA come from the germline V gene. CDR3 size: 15 residues. The CDR3 region is CASSLGAASTDTQYF. The CDR3 DNA sequence: TGTGCCAGCAGCTTAGGAGCGGCTAGCACAGATACGCAGTATTTT.

J is TRBJ2-1 and V is TRBV7-9; possible D gene TRBD2, 5 bases. Germline V gives CDR1 SEHNR, CDR2 FQNEAQ (reference sequence). V was shortened by 5 bases and J by 3 bases, with 23 bases between the two germline ends. The CDR3 is 18 residues long. The chain's CDR3 is CASSAKLTRDEIYNEQFF. The CDR3 nucleotides are TGTGCCAGCAGCGCCAAACTCACGAGGGATGAAATCTACAATGAGCAGTTCTTC.

This clone showed up just a few times. V gene TRBV30 combines with J gene TRBJ2-7, with D tentatively TRBD2 (6 bases). Germline-derived CDR1 and CDR2 are GTSNPN and SVGIG (reference sequence). The CDR3 is made up of 16 amino acids. V gave up 4 bases and J gave up 6 bases, with 25 bases separating them. The CDR3 sequence: CAWTARRGGGESEQYF. For the CDR3, the DNA is TGTGCCTGGACCGCCCGAAGGGGAGGAGGGGAAAGCGAGCAGTACTTC.

This chain uses TRBV6-5 with TRBJ1-5; a weak D match, TRBD1 (6 bases). The length of the CDR3 is 15 residues. V lost 0 bases and J 3 bases, leaving 9 bases between the germline ends. Germline assignment: CDR1 MNHEY and CDR2 SVGAGI. CDR3 nucleotide sequence: TGTGCCAGCAGTTACTCCAGGGGAAACAATCAGCCCCAGCATTTT. It encodes CASSYSRGNNQPQHF.

The rearrangement uses TRBV19 and TRBJ1-2, with 8 bases that match TRBD1. With V trimmed by 5 bases and J by 3 bases, 5 bases remained unmatched. CDR3 size: 14 residues. From germline, CDR1 is LNHDA and CDR2 SQIVND (reference sequence). In DNA, the CDR3 is TGTGCCAGTAGTGCTCAGGGGGCGTACTATGGCTACACCTTC. It is translated as CASSAQGAYYGYTF.

The chain links TRBV2 to TRBJ1-1, with 9 bases identical to TRBD1. The CDR3 loop spans 13 amino acids. CDR1 and CDR2 (germline): SNHLY, FYNNEI. V shed 8 bases and J 6 bases; nucleotides not matched to a gene: 7. DNA for the CDR3: TGTGCCAGCCAAGGGACAGGGCATCCTGAAGCTTTCTTT. Amino acid sequence: CASQGTGHPEAFF.

The CDR3 is CASSPFGELFF. As DNA, the CDR3 is TGTGCCAGCAGTCCTTTCGGGGAGCTGTTTTTT. The rearrangement uses TRBV12-3 or TRBV12-4 and TRBJ2-2; D not resolved. The CDR3 runs 11 residues. Trimming shortened V by 5 bases and J by 7 bases, and 5 bases separated the two germline ends.